This entry features one T cell receptor (beta chain) sequence. Produced via immunoSEQ multiplex PCR; TCRdb's table is partial and in-frame only. The table lists around 260,000 clones, about 80% of them singletons. This record comes from a study of blood T cell repertoires in COVID-19. The Seattle patients joined while their infection was active and were tracked longitudinally afterward. V lost 4 bases to trimming and J lost 5 bases, with 9 bases between them. The CDR3 covers 13 residues. The clonotype comes from a person aged 70 to 79 with COVID-19, enrolled during active disease. This chain connects TRBV12-3 or TRBV12-4 to TRBJ1-5; unclear D gene. The material sequenced was peripheral blood. This CDR3 is CASSYTQDQPQHF. The CDR3 bases are TGTGCCAGCAGTTATACTCAGGATCAGCCCCAGCATTTT.